The 8 T cell receptor beta chains reported below all come from one sample, sequenced in a study of low-dose radiotherapy and immunotherapy resistance in tumors. Indicated time point: before trial treatment. Primers targeting TRAV and TRBV primed first-strand cDNA, covering alpha and beta chains. A constant-region primer paired with the V-primer adapter amplified TCRs over about 19 PCR cycles. From the reads, TCRdb called clonotypes with MiXCR, one entry per CDR3 protein. The sample contains around 90,000 distinct CDR3 sequences, 18% of which appear only once. The specimen comprised PBMCs, sampled before treatment. Receptors were obtained from a male donor with prostate cancer.

This clonotype was counted ten times or more. V is TRBV29-1 and J is TRBJ2-1, with 7 bases lining up with TRBD2. CDR1 is SQVTM, CDR2 ANQGSEA, per germline. Unmatched junction bases numbered 19, after V lost 3 bases and J lost 5 bases. This CDR3 has 18 residues. The CDR3 bases are TGCAGCGTTGAGAGGGGACTAACGAGGGCCAATGGGCACAATGAGCAGTTCTTC. Protein: CSVERGLTRANGHNEQFF.

In its sample, this clonotype was seen a few times. V is TRBV27 and J is TRBJ2-7; D might be TRBD2 (7 bases). Germline-derived CDR1 and CDR2 are MNHEY and SMNVEV (reference sequence). V lost 3 bases, J lost 6 bases, and 15 bases lay in between. The CDR3 is made up of 14 amino acids. The CDR3 is CASSLGGAPREQYF. The CDR3 nucleotides read TGTGCCAGCAGTTTGGGGGGGGCGCCTCGCGAGCAGTACTTC.

This clonotype was seen many times. The chain uses TRBV4-2 and TRBJ2-5; the match to TRBD2 covers 14 bases. CDR1 and CDR2 (germline): LGHNA, YNFKEQ. The CDR3 consists of 18 residues. The V and J ends lost 3 bases and 4 bases, in that order; junction bases with no gene match: 10. In DNA, the CDR3 is TGTGCCAGCAGCCAGCTCGAGACTAGCGGGGGGGCCGGAGAGACCCAGTACTTC. Protein sequence: CASSQLETSGGAGETQYF.

A word on this clonotype: Since a far larger clone is one base different, this is likely a read error. The chain uses TRBV13 and TRBJ2-5, with 10 positions matching TRBD2. Germline CDR1 and CDR2: PRHDT and FYEKMQ (reference sequence). The CDR3 sequence is 17 residues long. V was pared by 4 bases and J by 1 base, with 9 bases of the junction left unmatched. The CDR3 DNA sequence: TGTGCCAGCAGCTCCGGTGCCCTAGCGGGGGCCCAAGAGACCCAGTACTTC. Translation: CASSSGALAGAQETQYF.

This clonotype has ten or more counts. The CDR3 is CASSQGSGATYNEQFF. Written as DNA, the CDR3 is TGCGCCAGCAGCCAAGGGTCGGGGGCAACCTACAATGAGCAGTTCTTC. V usage is TRBV4-3 and J usage is TRBJ2-1; D possibly uses TRBD1 or TRBD2 (6 bases each). CDR1 is LGHNA and CDR2 is YSLEER in the germline V gene. The germline V and J ends were trimmed by 1 base and 2 bases, with 12 bases remaining between them. CDR3 length: 16 residues.

Details on this clonotype: With only one base between it and a far larger clone, this is likely a read error. V gene TRBV6-6 combines with J gene TRBJ2-7; 7 bases align to TRBD2. The CDR3 is made up of 19 amino acids. Germline V gene lookup returns CDR1 MNHNY and CDR2 SVGAGI (reference sequence). CDR3 in DNA: TGTGGCAGCAGTTACTCTCGGGTGGGGACGGGAGGTGTCTCCTACGAGCAGTACTTC. It specifies CGSSYSRVGTGGVSYEQYF.

This clonotype was detected ten times or more. The rearrangement links TRBV29-1 to TRBJ2-3; TRBD2 matches 7 bases. Per the germline V gene, CDR1 is SQVTM and CDR2 is ANQGSEA. The length of the CDR3 is 16 residues. With 6 bases clipped from V and 2 bases from J, the junction kept 14 bases outside the gene matches. This CDR3 reads CSVNGHGGRVTDTQYF. CDR3 nucleotide sequence: TGCAGCGTGAATGGGCATGGCGGGAGAGTCACAGATACGCAGTATTTT.

Of note for this clonotype: With only one base between it and a far larger clone, this is likely a read error. The rearrangement links TRBV26 to TRBJ2-3. TRBV26 is a pseudogene segment. CDR3 length equals 12 residues. CDR3 bases: TGTGCCGGCGTAGACAGCACAGATACGCAGTATTTT. Protein product: CAGVDSTDTQYF.